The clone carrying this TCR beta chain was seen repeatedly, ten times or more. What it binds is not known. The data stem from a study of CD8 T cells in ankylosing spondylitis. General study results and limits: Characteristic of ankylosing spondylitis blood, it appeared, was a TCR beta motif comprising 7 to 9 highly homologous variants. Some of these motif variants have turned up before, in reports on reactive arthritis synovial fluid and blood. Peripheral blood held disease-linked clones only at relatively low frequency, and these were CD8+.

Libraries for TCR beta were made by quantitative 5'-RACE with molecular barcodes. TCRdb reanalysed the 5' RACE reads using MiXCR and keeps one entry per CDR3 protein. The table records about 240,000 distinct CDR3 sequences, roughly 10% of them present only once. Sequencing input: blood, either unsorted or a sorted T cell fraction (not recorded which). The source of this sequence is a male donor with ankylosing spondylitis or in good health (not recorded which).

This CDR3 is CASSWRDEETQYF. The CDR3 nucleotides are TGTGCCAGCAGTTGGCGGGACGAGGAGACCCAGTACTTC. The chain links TRBV28 to TRBJ2-5; maybe TRBD2 (6 bases). Germline CDR1 reads MDHEN; CDR2 reads SYDVKM. V lost 4 bases to trimming and J lost 5 bases, with 11 bases between them. This CDR3 region has 13 residues.